This T cell receptor (beta chain) is from a study of identical twins. TCRdb re-called the 5' RACE reads with MiXCR, one entry per CDR3 protein. The data hold 500,000 to 650,000 distinct CDR3 sequences, with just over 7% observed a single time. The CDR3 runs to 13 residues. Germline V gene sequence: CDR1 SQVTM, CDR2 ANQGSEA. V gave up 6 bases and J gave up 5 bases, with 14 bases separating them. This clonotype occurred a few times. These data also formed part of another study, on yellow fever vaccine responses in identical twins.

The J gene is TRBJ2-1, the V gene TRBV29-1; weak D call: TRBD1 (5 bases). What was sequenced was PBMCs. The clonotype originates from a young woman in good health. The CDR3 here is CSVLTTGNNEQFF. In DNA, the CDR3 is TGCAGCGTCCTAACTACAGGTAACAATGAGCAGTTCTTC.